These 24 T cell receptor beta chains came from one sample sequenced in a study of blood T cell repertoires in COVID-19. The table came from immunoSEQ multiplex PCR; TCRdb's copy has only in-frame clones and leaves some out. This table has under 250,000 clones, under 90% appearing once. Sample: peripheral blood. These receptors all come from a man between 60 and 75 years old who had recovered from COVID-19.

V gene TRBV4-2 combines with J gene TRBJ2-7; perhaps TRBD1 as D (7 bases). V gave up 4 bases and J gave up 5 bases, with 15 bases separating them. Germline CDR1 is LGHNA and CDR2 is YNFKEQ. This CDR3 is built from 14 residues. CDR3: CASSPFRGEDEQYF. The CDR3 region has the DNA TGTGCCAGCAGCCCTTTCAGGGGGGAGGACGAGCAGTACTTC.

The V and J genes are TRBV5-6 and TRBJ2-3; D call uncertain. Germline V lookup: CDR1 SGHDT, CDR2 YYEEEE. The CDR3 runs to 12 residues. Trimming pared 0 bases from V and 5 bases from J, leaving 4 bases between. CDR3 bases: TGTGCCAGCAGCTTGGGCGGAGATACGCAGTATTTT. Protein product: CASSLGGDTQYF.

The chain uses TRBV5-6 and TRBJ1-2, with TRBD1 identical over 8 bases. The CDR3 is 15 residues long. V lost 4 bases and J lost 7; bases outside the gene matches: 12. In germline, CDR1 is SGHDT, CDR2 YYEEEE. CDR3 residues: CASSPARGQGSGYTF. The CDR3 nucleotides read TGTGCCAGCAGCCCAGCCCGAGGACAGGGAAGTGGCTACACCTTC.

This chain uses TRBV18 with TRBJ1-5, with 11 bases that match TRBD1. The V gene end was trimmed by 3 bases and the J gene end by 4 bases; junction bases not matched to a gene: 5. The germline V gene has CDR1 KGHSH and CDR2 LQKENI. CDR3 length: 16 amino acids. CDR3 nucleotides: TGTGCCAGCTCACCCGCCGGGACAGGGGGAAATCAGCCCCAGCATTTT. It translates to CASSPAGTGGNQPQHF.

This chain links TRBV19 with TRBJ2-7; TRBD1 matches 8 bases. This CDR3 comprises 15 residues. Germline V CDR1 and CDR2: LNHDA, SQIVND (reference sequence). The V gene end was trimmed by 4 bases and the J gene end by 3 bases; junction bases not matched to a gene: 8. As DNA, the CDR3 is TGTGCCAGTAGTACCATGACAGGGGCAATCTACGAGCAGTACTTC. This encodes CASSTMTGAIYEQYF.

V gene TRBV19 combines with J gene TRBJ1-1; D ambiguous. Germline assignment: CDR1 LNHDA and CDR2 SQIVND (reference sequence). V lost 7 bases to trimming and J lost 1 base, with 10 bases between them. There are 13 residues in the CDR3. In DNA, the CDR3 is TGTGCCAGTAAGTGGCAGTCGAACACTGAAGCTTTCTTT. Its translation: CASKWQSNTEAFF.

The chain employs TRBV28 and TRBJ2-7; 10 nucleotides align to TRBD1. There are 15 residues in the CDR3. CDR1 and CDR2 from the germline V gene are MDHEN and SYDVKM. Trimming removed 6 bases from V and 3 bases from J; junction bases left unmatched: 8. The CDR3 loop is CASRYLGTGDYEQYF. The CDR3 bases are TGTGCCAGCAGATATCTCGGGACAGGGGACTACGAGCAGTACTTC.

V gene TRBV5-1 combines with J gene TRBJ2-3; a possible D gene is TRBD1 (5 bases). With 0 bases removed from V and 3 bases from J, the gap between germline ends came to 14 bases. The CDR3 has 16 residues. CDR1 and CDR2 from the germline V gene are SGHRS and YFSETQ. CDR3 sequence: CASSLEGQGSTDTQYF. The CDR3 nucleotides are TGCGCCAGCAGCTTGGAAGGGCAGGGATCGACAGATACGCAGTATTTT. The full variable domain, with the rest looked up from reference TRBV5-1 and TRBJ2-3, is KAGVTQTPRYLIKTRGQQVTLSCSPISGHRSVSWYQQTPGQGLQFLFEYFSETQRNKGNFPGRFSGRQFSNSRSEMNVSTLELGDSALYLCASSLEGQGSTDTQYFGPGTRLTVL.

V gene TRBV5-1 combines with J gene TRBJ2-1; 7 bases align to TRBD1. Germline values: CDR1 SGHRS, CDR2 YFSETQ. The CDR3 is made up of 14 amino acids. After removal of 7 bases from V and 4 bases from J, the junction contained 8 bases not matched to a gene. CDR3 in DNA: TGCGCCAGCTCCAGACAGGGTACGTACAATGAGCAGTTCTTC. Translation gives CASSRQGTYNEQFF.

V is TRBV19 and J is TRBJ1-2, with 7 bases fitting TRBD1. The CDR3 spans 15 residues. The ends lost 3 bases at V and 4 bases at J; junction bases unmatched: 8. Germline V lookup: CDR1 LNHDA, CDR2 SQIVND (reference sequence). The CDR3 protein is CASSMGGTALYGYTF. The CDR3 region has the DNA TGTGCCAGTAGTATGGGTGGGACAGCTCTCTATGGCTACACCTTC.

This chain connects TRBV5-4 to TRBJ2-7; D might be TRBD2 (6 bases). Per germline, CDR1 SGHNT and CDR2 YYREEE (reference sequence). Trimming cost V 4 bases and J 0 bases, with 11 bases left between them. CDR3 size: 14 residues. The CDR3 protein is CASSPGSSSYEQYF. CDR3 DNA: TGTGCCAGCAGCCCCGGGAGCAGCTCCTACGAGCAGTACTTC.

J is TRBJ2-4 and V is TRBV9; 9 nucleotides match TRBD2. J gave up 16 bases and V 0 bases, and 14 bases lay outside the gene matches. CDR1 and CDR2 from the germline V gene are SGDLS and YYNGEE. This CDR3 contains 15 residues. Written as DNA, the CDR3 is TGTGCCAGCAGCGTAGCCCCGATTCCGACTAGCGGCATTTACTTC. This sequence encodes CASSVAPIPTSGIYF.

The rearrangement uses TRBV19 and TRBJ1-5; TRBD1 is a possible D gene (5 bases). The CDR3 length is 16 residues. Trimming stripped 5 bases from V and 4 bases from J, with 18 bases between. Germline-derived CDR1 and CDR2 are LNHDA and SQIVND (reference sequence). The CDR3 region is CASSGGFRAGNQPQHF. The CDR3 DNA is TGTGCCAGTAGTGGTGGGTTCAGGGCAGGGAATCAGCCCCAGCATTTT.

This clone turned up a few times. The DNA for the CDR3 is TGTGCCAGCAGCCCGACCAGGGGTCTGTACGAGCAGTACTTC. Its translation is CASSPTRGLYEQYF. The chain has TRBV7-9 and TRBJ2-7; D may be TRBD1 (6 bases). The CDR3 has 14 amino acids. Germline lookup yields CDR1 SEHNR and CDR2 FQNEAQ (reference sequence). With 5 bases removed from V and 4 bases from J, the gap between germline ends came to 15 bases.

The chain combines TRBV10-3 with TRBJ2-5, with a possible D match to TRBD1 (7 bases). Germline CDR1 reads ENHRY; CDR2 reads SYGVKD. CDR3 length: 16 amino acids. V shed 0 bases and J shed 1 base, with 12 bases lying between them. CDR3 bases: TGTGCCATCAGTGAGTCCAGGGGGGCGGGCCAAGAGACCCAGTACTTC. It specifies CAISESRGAGQETQYF.

In this sample, this clone turned up once. The J gene is TRBJ2-7, the V gene TRBV7-3; the D is unclear. Germline CDR1 reads SGHTA; CDR2 reads FQGTGA. CDR3 length equals 13 residues. The V end was cut by 2 bases, the J end by 5 bases, with 10 bases between. CDR3 in amino acids: CASSLGLGDEQYF. The CDR3 DNA reads TGTGCCAGCAGCTTAGGGCTCGGCGACGAGCAGTACTTC.

This chain links TRBV6-5 with TRBJ2-7, with D possibly being TRBD1 (5 bases). Germline V gene data show CDR1 as MNHEY and CDR2 as SVGAGI. The V end was cut by 5 bases, the J end by 5 bases, with 13 bases between. The CDR3 loop spans 13 amino acids. CDR3 in DNA: TGTGCCAGCAGTACCACCAGGGTACACGAGCAGTACTTC. This encodes CASSTTRVHEQYF.

The chain links TRBV13 to TRBJ1-2; D might be TRBD1 (5 bases). Between the trimmed V and J ends, which lost 5 bases and 1 base, there was a span of 14 bases. This CDR3 spans 15 amino acids. Germline loops: CDR1 PRHDT, CDR2 FYEKMQ (reference sequence). The chain's CDR3 is CASSNRQRINYGYTF. CDR3 sequence (DNA): TGTGCCAGCAGCAACCGACAGCGAATTAACTATGGCTACACCTTC.

This chain connects TRBV7-9 to TRBJ2-3, with 8 bases lining up with TRBD1. The J segment lost 0 bases and the V segment lost 3 bases, leaving 2 bases of the junction unmatched. The CDR3 spans 15 residues. The germline V gene encodes CDR1 SEHNR and CDR2 FQNEAQ (reference sequence). The CDR3 DNA follows: TGTGCCAGCAGCTTGGGACAGGCTAGCACAGATACGCAGTATTTT. Translating gives CASSLGQASTDTQYF.

The CDR3 region is CASSLGLAGGIMGTDTQYF. CDR3 nucleotide sequence: TGTGCCAGCAGCTTGGGACTAGCGGGGGGGATTATGGGCACAGATACGCAGTATTTT. The chain recombines TRBV7-8 with TRBJ2-3, with 16 bases aligning to TRBD2. Germline V gives CDR1 SGHVS, CDR2 FQNEAQ. This CDR3 comprises 19 residues. V shed 3 bases and J 1 base; nucleotides not matched to a gene: 7.

Here the CDR3 reads CATSDFVAGVNEQFF. The CDR3 DNA follows: TGTGCCACCAGTGATTTTGTGGCGGGAGTGAATGAGCAGTTCTTC. V and J are TRBV24-1 and TRBJ2-1; TRBD2 matches 7 bases. V lost 1 base and J lost 7; bases outside the gene matches: 6. CDR3 length: 15 residues. Germline values: CDR1 KGHDR, CDR2 SFDVKD.

The chain recombines TRBV11-2 with TRBJ2-2, with 7 bases identical to TRBD2. Trimming removed 1 base from V and 5 bases from J; junction bases left unmatched: 4. This CDR3 is built from 15 residues. Germline CDR1 is SGHAT and CDR2 is FQNNGV. The CDR3 nucleotides are TGTGCCAGCAGCTTAGGGGGCGGGGGTACCGGGGAGCTGTTTTTT. Residues: CASSLGGGGTGELFF.

The V and J genes are TRBV5-1 and TRBJ2-5, with TRBD1 matching over 11 bases. Per germline, CDR1 SGHRS and CDR2 YFSETQ. The V gene end was trimmed by 0 bases and the J gene end by 5 bases; junction bases not matched to a gene: 0. CDR3 size: 14 residues. This chain's CDR3 is CASSLGDRGETQYF. CDR3 nucleotides: TGCGCCAGCAGCTTGGGGGACAGGGGGGAGACCCAGTACTTC.

The genes are TRBV6-5 and TRBJ1-1; D ambiguous. The CDR3 has 14 residues. With 0 bases removed from V and 1 base from J, the gap between germline ends came to 6 bases. From germline, CDR1 is MNHEY and CDR2 SVGAGI. The CDR3 DNA sequence: TGTGCCAGCAGTTACTCGGAGCGGAACACTGAAGCTTTCTTT. Protein: CASSYSERNTEAFF.